These 26 T cell receptor beta chains originate from one sample sequenced in a study of T cells after yellow fever vaccination. TCRdb independently ran MiXCR on the 5' RACE reads; one entry per CDR3 protein. The data contain fewer than 150,000 distinct CDR3 sequences, approximately 7.1% of them singletons. Sample: CD4+ T cells sorted from PBMCs, taken more than 40 days after the first yellow fever vaccination. The origin of the receptors is a man in his late teens or twenties who received the YFV17D yellow fever vaccine.

In regard to this clonotype: The CDR3 does not end in the conserved phenylalanine or tryptophan, so this is likely a read error. This sequence joins TRBV5-4 and TRBJ2-1, with 14 bases matching TRBD2. V lost 3 bases and J lost 8; bases outside the gene matches: 4. CDR1 and CDR2 (germline): SGHNT, YYREEE (reference sequence). This CDR3 region has 15 residues. The CDR3 nucleotides read TGTGCCAGCAGCTCTAGACTAGCGGGGGGGGATGAGCAGTTCTTA. Translated: CASSSRLAGGDEQFL.

The chain uses TRBV12-3 or TRBV12-4 and TRBJ2-5, with TRBD2 as a possible D gene (5 bases). V lost 2 bases to trimming and J lost 5 bases, with 15 bases between them. CDR3 length: 15 residues. Written as DNA, the CDR3 is TGTGCCAGCAGTTTACTAGCTGCTTGGGGTGAGACCCAGTACTTC. Translated: CASSLLAAWGETQYF.

This rearrangement joins TRBV5-4 to TRBJ1-6, with 9 nucleotides matching TRBD1. J was trimmed by 8 bases and V by 0 bases; bases with no gene match: 0. Germline assignment: CDR1 SGHNT and CDR2 YYREEE (reference sequence). The CDR3 extends over 14 amino acids. CDR3 residues: CASSLGTGDSPLHF. The CDR3 nucleotides read TGTGCCAGCAGCTTGGGGACAGGGGATTCACCCCTCCACTTT.

This clonotype was recorded at least ten times. The gene calls are TRBV28 and TRBJ1-1; D may be TRBD1 (6 bases). Germline CDR1 is MDHEN and CDR2 is SYDVKM. The V gene lost 10 bases and the J gene lost 0 bases, with 18 bases spanning the gap. There are 15 residues in the CDR3. Here the CDR3 reads CATSRGGTMNTEAFF. CDR3 nucleotide sequence: TGTGCCACCTCACGAGGGGGGACCATGAACACTGAAGCTTTCTTT.

This clonotype has ten or more counts. The gene calls are TRBV5-1 and TRBJ2-5; D may be TRBD1 (6 bases). CDR1 is SGHRS and CDR2 is YFSETQ in the germline V gene. V was trimmed by 5 bases and J by 1 base, leaving 12 bases between them. The CDR3 sequence is 14 residues long. CDR3 region: CASRTGQLQETQYF. The DNA of the CDR3 is TGCGCCAGCAGAACTGGACAGCTCCAAGAGACCCAGTACTTC.

The V and J genes are TRBV6-4 and TRBJ1-2, with D possibly being TRBD1 (5 bases). Deletions cut 6 bases from V and 6 bases from J, with 14 bases between. The CDR3 totals 13 residues. From germline, CDR1 is MRHNA and CDR2 SNTAGT. CDR3 nucleotide sequence: TGTGCCAGCAGGATGGGACCTTCCAATGGCTACACCTTC. Its protein is CASRMGPSNGYTF.

This clonotype was found a few times. The V gene is TRBV19, the J gene TRBJ1-5; possibly TRBD1 for D (5 bases). This CDR3 is 14 amino acids long. V shed 7 bases and J shed 0 bases, with 10 bases lying between them. Germline V gene lookup returns CDR1 LNHDA and CDR2 SQIVND (reference sequence). The CDR3 DNA reads as TGTGCCAGTACACAGGCGAATAGCAATCAGCCCCAGCATTTT. Protein product: CASTQANSNQPQHF. Complete variable domain (other parts from reference TRBV19 and TRBJ1-5): DGGITQSPKYLFRKEGQNVTLSCEQNLNHDAMYWYRQDPGQGLRLIYYSQIVNDFQKGDIAEGYSVSREKKESFPLTVTSAQKNPTAFYLCASTQANSNQPQHFGDGTRLSIL.

Concerning this clonotype itself: This may come from a read error, since a much larger clone is one base off. The chain combines TRBV4-3 with TRBJ1-2, with D possibly TRBD1 on 5 matching bases. The V gene's germline CDR1 is LGHNA and CDR2 YSLEER. Trimming pared 0 bases from V and 4 bases from J, leaving 12 bases between. CDR3 length equals 15 residues. The CDR3 sequence is CASSQESRQGYGYTF. In nucleotides, the CDR3 is TGCGCCAGCAGCCAAGAAAGCAGGCAGGGCTATGGCTACACCTTC.

The sample holds many counts of this clonotype. The chain carries TRBV5-1 and TRBJ2-5, with D possibly being TRBD2 (6 bases). In germline, CDR1 is SGHRS, CDR2 YFSETQ. The CDR3 covers 12 residues. Trimming pared 2 bases from V and 7 bases from J, leaving 9 bases between. CDR3 sequence: CASSFNGGTQYF. DNA for the CDR3: TGCGCCAGCAGCTTTAACGGGGGGACCCAGTACTTC.

This clonotype has more than one count but fewer than ten. The genes are TRBV7-2 and TRBJ1-5; 7 positions match TRBD1. J gave up 0 bases and V 0 bases, and 5 bases lay outside the gene matches. Germline CDR1 SGHTA, CDR2 FQGNSA. The CDR3 has 17 residues. For the CDR3, the DNA is TGTGCCAGCAGCTTAGCGGGACAGAGCTATAGCAATCAGCCCCAGCATTTT. Translation: CASSLAGQSYSNQPQHF.

The chain links TRBV25-1 to TRBJ1-2; D gene ambiguous. The CDR3 sequence is 13 residues long. Trimming shortened V by 3 bases and J by 8 bases, and 13 bases separated the two germline ends. The germline V gene encodes CDR1 MGHDK and CDR2 SYGVNS. The CDR3 protein is CASSDPYKSGYTF. In DNA form, the CDR3 reads TGTGCCAGCAGTGACCCGTACAAGTCCGGCTACACCTTC.

This clonotype has at least ten counts. CDR3 in DNA: TGCGCCAGCAGCTTCTTCGAGGGGGCAACTAATGAAAAACTGTTTTTT. Amino acid sequence: CASSFFEGATNEKLFF. This rearrangement joins TRBV5-1 to TRBJ1-4, with D perhaps matching TRBD1 (6 bases). Per germline, CDR1 SGHRS and CDR2 YFSETQ. The CDR3 is made up of 16 amino acids. V was trimmed by 2 bases and J by 0 bases, leaving 11 bases between them.

This clonotype was found many times. The rearrangement joins TRBV7-8 to TRBJ2-1; 9 bases line up with TRBD2. V lost 4 bases and J lost 6; bases outside the gene matches: 13. Germline values: CDR1 SGHVS, CDR2 FQNEAQ. The CDR3 extends over 17 amino acids. The CDR3 loop is CASSSKPGTSLLNEQFF. The DNA of the CDR3 is TGTGCCAGCAGCTCAAAACCCGGGACTAGCCTTCTCAATGAGCAGTTCTTC.

The table lists this clonotype with many counts. The chain recombines TRBV4-2 with TRBJ1-4, with D perhaps TRBD1 (5 bases). Germline CDR1 LGHNA, CDR2 YNFKEQ. V was trimmed by 4 bases and J by 5 bases, leaving 20 bases between them. The CDR3 is made up of 17 amino acids. CDR3 amino acids: CASSRVTPHRQNEKLFF. The CDR3 DNA reads TGTGCCAGCAGCCGAGTGACGCCGCACAGACAGAATGAAAAACTGTTTTTT.

The chain is built from TRBV19 and TRBJ1-5; TRBD1 aligns across 10 bases. The V and J ends lost 6 bases and 2 bases, in that order; junction bases with no gene match: 4. The germline gives CDR1 LNHDA, CDR2 SQIVND (reference sequence). The CDR3 covers 15 residues. CDR3 nucleotide sequence: TGTGCCAGTAGGGGGACAGGGGAGGGCAATCAGCCCCAGCATTTT. Translating it yields CASRGTGEGNQPQHF.

This clonotype showed up just a few times. The chain links TRBV20-1 to TRBJ1-5; D might be TRBD1 (5 bases). There are 15 residues in the CDR3. Per germline, CDR1 DFQATT and CDR2 SNEGSKA (reference sequence). The V end was cut by 3 bases, the J end by 0 bases, with 12 bases between. As DNA, the CDR3 is TGCAGTGCTAGCATCCAGGGTAATAGCAATCAGCCCCAGCATTTT. Its protein product is CSASIQGNSNQPQHF.

This clonotype came up many times. CDR3 sequence: CASDSTVGGYEQYV. The CDR3 nucleotides are TGCGCCAGCGACTCCACGGTTGGGGGGTACGAGCAGTACGTC. The chain couples TRBV5-1 to TRBJ2-7, with D maybe TRBD2 (6 bases). Germline V gene data show CDR1 as SGHRS and CDR2 as YFSETQ. CDR3 length equals 14 residues. V was shortened by 7 bases and J by 4 bases, with 18 bases between the two germline ends.

This clonotype was detected ten times or more. This chain connects TRBV7-2 to TRBJ1-5, with 8 positions matching TRBD1. Looked up from germline, CDR1 is SGHTA and CDR2 is FQGNSA. The junction had 4 bases not matched to a gene; V was cut back by 4 bases and J by 5 bases. The CDR3 length is 14 residues. The CDR3 reads CASSSGQGDQPQHF. The CDR3 DNA follows: TGTGCCAGCAGCTCAGGACAGGGAGATCAGCCCCAGCATTTT. The variable domain in full, completed from reference TRBV7-2 and TRBJ1-5, reads GAGVSQSPSNKVTEKGKDVELRCDPISGHTALYWYRQSLGQGLEFLIYFQGNSAPDKSGLPSDRFSAERTGGSVSTLTIQRTQQEDSAVYLCASSSGQGDQPQHFGDGTRLSIL.

Only a few counts were recorded for this clonotype. The chain has TRBV5-1 and TRBJ1-2, with 9 positions matching TRBD1. Germline CDR1 is SGHRS and CDR2 is YFSETQ. CDR3 length: 15 amino acids. After removal of 4 bases from V and 4 bases from J, the junction contained 8 bases not matched to a gene. The CDR3 DNA reads as TGCGCCAGCAGCCCCGGGGGACAGGGAATCTATGGCTACACCTTC. It translates to CASSPGGQGIYGYTF.

This clonotype was counted ten times or more. The chain is built from TRBV10-3 and TRBJ2-3; 10 nucleotides align to TRBD1. Trimming at V came to 4 bases and at J to 4 bases, leaving 2 bases not matched to a gene. Germline CDR1 and CDR2: ENHRY and SYGVKD. This CDR3 is 14 amino acids long. This CDR3 reads CAISAGQGADTQYF. The CDR3 nucleotides are TGTGCCATCAGTGCCGGACAGGGGGCAGATACGCAGTATTTT.

Many counts were recorded for this clonotype. This chain joins TRBV11-2 and TRBJ1-2, with TRBD1 as a possible D gene (5 bases). CDR3 length: 18 amino acids. Trimming removed 3 bases at V and 0 bases at J, with 20 bases between. CDR1 and CDR2 (germline): SGHAT, FQNNGV. The CDR3 here is CASSFLSWGRGANYGYTF. The DNA of the CDR3 is TGTGCCAGCAGCTTCCTGAGTTGGGGGAGGGGAGCTAACTATGGCTACACCTTC.

This clonotype was seen many times. The chain links TRBV28 to TRBJ2-1; D uncertain. CDR3 length: 16 residues. Germline CDR1 MDHEN, CDR2 SYDVKM. The germline V and J ends were trimmed by 5 bases and 0 bases, with 14 bases remaining between them. The CDR3 nucleotides read TGTGCCAGCAGTCCAGCCTGGGCGAGCTCCTACAATGAGCAGTTCTTC. Translated: CASSPAWASSYNEQFF.

This clonotype has at least ten counts. The CDR3 reads CASRTGTPPDTQYF. Here the CDR3 DNA reads TGCGCCAGCAGGACCGGGACACCCCCAGATACGCAGTATTTT. V and J are TRBV5-1 and TRBJ2-3; tentatively, D is TRBD1 (6 bases). Germline V gene lookup returns CDR1 SGHRS and CDR2 YFSETQ. The CDR3 is made up of 14 amino acids. Deletions cut 5 bases from V and 4 bases from J, with 14 bases between.

This clonotype was counted many times. The V and J genes are TRBV14 and TRBJ2-4; TRBD2 might be the D (6 bases). CDR3 length equals 14 residues. The ends were cut back, 1 base at V and 6 bases at J, with 10 bases in the middle. Germline V gene data show CDR1 as SGHDN and CDR2 as FVKESK. In nucleotides, the CDR3 is TGTGCCAGCAGCCAAGTACGCGGGGTAAACATTCAGTACTTC. Amino acid sequence: CASSQVRGVNIQYF.

This clonotype has ten or more counts. The V and J genes are TRBV4-3 and TRBJ1-3; D is unresolved. CDR1 is LGHNA, CDR2 YSLEER, per germline. V gave up 0 bases and J gave up 0 bases, with 9 bases separating them. This CDR3 region has 16 residues. This CDR3 reads CASSQDGTDSGNTIYF. The CDR3 nucleotides read TGCGCCAGCAGCCAAGACGGAACAGACTCTGGAAACACCATATATTTT.

Many counts were recorded for this clonotype. The chain couples TRBV7-3 to TRBJ2-2, with no clear D. From germline, CDR1 is SGHTA and CDR2 FQGTGA. The CDR3 contains 13 residues. V lost 5 bases and J lost 6, with 10 bases in between. The CDR3 loop is CASSRPHSGELFF. The DNA for the CDR3 is TGTGCCAGCAGCCGACCCCATTCCGGGGAGCTGTTTTTT.